A single sample gave rise to the 15 T cell receptor beta chains below, sequenced in a study of blood T cell repertoires in COVID-19. Here immunoSEQ multiplex PCR was the method, and the copy in TCRdb shows in-frame clones only, minus some. Among 70,000 to 100,000 clones, more than 70% were seen once, and the ten largest hold around 4.9%. The sample comprised peripheral blood. All receptors come from a woman of 80 years or more with active COVID-19.

The chain employs TRBV4-2 and TRBJ2-6; D gene unclear. V was trimmed by 0 bases and J by 2 bases, leaving 11 bases between them. Germline loops: CDR1 LGHNA, CDR2 YNFKEQ. CDR3 length: 17 residues. CDR3 sequence reads: CASSQDYPETGANVLTF. The CDR3 DNA is TGTGCCAGCAGCCAAGATTACCCGGAGACTGGGGCCAACGTCCTGACTTTC.

This chain uses TRBV7-6 with TRBJ1-1; D call uncertain. Germline CDR1 is SGHVS and CDR2 is FNYEAQ. This CDR3 is 13 amino acids long. Trimming removed 2 bases from V and 3 bases from J, with 7 bases in between. The CDR3 region is CASSLLLDTEAFF. Written as DNA, the CDR3 is TGTGCCAGCAGCTTATTACTGGACACTGAAGCTTTCTTT.

The chain has TRBV28 and TRBJ1-4; 7 bases map to TRBD1. This CDR3 has 15 amino acids. The trim removed 4 bases at V and 9 bases at J, leaving 11 bases unmatched. Per the germline V gene, CDR1 is MDHEN and CDR2 is SYDVKM. The CDR3 loop is CASSYSTGSGKKLFF. The CDR3 region has the DNA TGTGCCAGCAGTTACTCGACAGGGTCAGGGAAAAAACTGTTTTTT.

The chain recombines TRBV6-5 with TRBJ2-5, with a possible D match to TRBD2 (7 bases). This CDR3 has 15 residues. The V gene's germline CDR1 is MNHEY and CDR2 SVGAGI. V lost 6 bases to trimming and J lost 5 bases, with 19 bases between them. CDR3 region: CASRRERGGGETQYF. The CDR3 bases are TGTGCCAGCAGACGGGAGAGAGGGGGAGGGGAGACCCAGTACTTC.

The J gene is TRBJ1-1, the V gene TRBV18; D remains ambiguous. V gave up 1 base and J gave up 3 bases, with 12 bases separating them. The CDR3 covers 15 residues. CDR1 and CDR2 (germline): KGHSH, LQKENI. The CDR3 sequence is CASSPRRPGDTEAFF. CDR3 nucleotides: TGTGCCAGCTCACCACGAAGACCGGGAGACACTGAAGCTTTCTTT. The whole variable domain, remainder taken from reference TRBV18 and TRBJ1-1, is NAGVMQNPRHLVRRRGQEARLRCSPMKGHSHVYWYRQLPEEGLKFMVYLQKENIIDESGMPKERFSAEFPKEGPSILRIQQVVRGDSAAYFCASSPRRPGDTEAFFGQGTRLTVV.

The rearrangement uses TRBV7-2 and TRBJ1-2; tentatively, D is TRBD1 (6 bases). V lost 5 bases, J lost 1 base, and 8 bases lay in between. This CDR3 contains 13 residues. Germline V gene lookup returns CDR1 SGHTA and CDR2 FQGNSA. The CDR3 bases are TGTGCCAGCAGCCCACAGGGTAACTATGGCTACACCTTC. It encodes CASSPQGNYGYTF.

The gene calls are TRBV19 and TRBJ2-3; D might be TRBD1 (5 bases). Trimming took 0 bases from V and 11 from J, leaving 15 bases between them. The CDR3 covers 14 residues. The germline V gene encodes CDR1 LNHDA and CDR2 SQIVND (reference sequence). CDR3 DNA sequence: TGTGCCAGTAGTATAGAGTCAGGGCCATATGAGCAGTATTTT. This sequence encodes CASSIESGPYEQYF.

The chain uses TRBV6-7 and TRBJ2-1; D gene ambiguous. TRBV6-7 is noted as an ORF with a role that remains uncertain. The V end was cut by 0 bases, the J end by 3 bases, with 18 bases between. The CDR3 spans 18 residues. CDR3 loop: CASSYSTRLGPHYNEQFF. CDR3 in DNA: TGTGCCAGCAGTTACTCGACCCGGCTAGGTCCCCACTACAATGAGCAGTTCTTC.

This chain uses TRBV7-9 with TRBJ2-3; 7 bases agree with TRBD2. The CDR3 is 17 amino acids. Germline-derived CDR1 and CDR2 are SEHNR and FQNEAQ (reference sequence). Trimming at V came to 5 bases and at J to 5 bases, leaving 16 bases not matched to a gene. The CDR3 DNA sequence: TGTGCCAGCAGCCTCGCCGGTGGGGGGGAAAGAATAGATACGCAGTATTTT. Amino acid sequence: CASSLAGGGERIDTQYF.

V gene TRBV20-1 combines with J gene TRBJ2-7, with TRBD2 as a possible D gene (6 bases). This CDR3 is 13 amino acids long. With 3 bases removed from V and 4 bases from J, the gap between germline ends came to 13 bases. Per germline, CDR1 DFQATT and CDR2 SNEGSKA (reference sequence). CDR3 amino acids: CSASSGERYEQYF. CDR3 DNA: TGCAGTGCTAGTTCGGGAGAAAGGTACGAGCAGTACTTC.

The chain has TRBV28 and TRBJ1-6; maybe TRBD1 (5 bases). CDR1 is MDHEN, CDR2 SYDVKM, per germline. Trimming removed 2 bases from V and 6 bases from J, with 11 bases in between. CDR3 length equals 15 residues. CDR3 region: CASSLRGLTNSPLHF. CDR3 in DNA: TGTGCCAGCAGTTTAAGGGGACTGACTAATTCACCCCTCCACTTT.

The genes are TRBV9 and TRBJ1-4; TRBD1 matches 7 bases. J lost 4 bases, V lost 4 bases, and 7 bases had no gene match. Germline V CDR1 and CDR2: SGDLS, YYNGEE. The CDR3 covers 15 residues. In DNA form, the CDR3 reads TGTGCCAGCAGCCCGAGGGACAGCTTTAATGAAAAACTGTTTTTT. It translates to CASSPRDSFNEKLFF. The full variable domain, completed using reference TRBV9 and TRBJ1-4, is DSGVTQTPKHLITATGQRVTLRCSPRSGDLSVYWYQQSLDQGLQFLIQYYNGEERAKGNILERFSAQQFPDLHSELNLSSLELGDSALYFCASSPRDSFNEKLFFGSGTQLSVL.

This rearrangement joins TRBV19 to TRBJ2-4; TRBD1 is a possible D gene (5 bases). In germline, CDR1 is LNHDA, CDR2 SQIVND (reference sequence). The CDR3 is made up of 14 amino acids. V was trimmed by 5 bases and J by 5 bases, leaving 13 bases between them. The CDR3: CASSFFRAENIQYF. CDR3 bases: TGTGCCAGTAGTTTCTTCAGGGCGGAAAACATTCAGTACTTC.

V usage is TRBV6-2 or TRBV6-3 and J usage is TRBJ1-1, with D maybe TRBD1 (6 bases). The germline V gene encodes CDR1 MNHEY and CDR2 SVGEGT. V was trimmed by 4 bases and J by 0 bases, leaving 15 bases between them. The CDR3 has 16 amino acids. The CDR3 reads CASSFLEGHLNTEAFF. The DNA of the CDR3 is TGTGCCAGCAGTTTTCTAGAGGGACACTTGAACACTGAAGCTTTCTTT.

V usage is TRBV7-2 and J usage is TRBJ1-5; the D is unclear. Between the trimmed V and J ends, which lost 2 bases and 0 bases, there was a span of 8 bases. The CDR3 runs 15 residues. Germline V gene data show CDR1 as SGHTA and CDR2 as FQGNSA. CDR3 DNA: TGTGCCAGCAGCTTAATTTCGTATAGCAATCAGCCCCAGCATTTT. Translating gives CASSLISYSNQPQHF.